A selection of T cell receptor beta chains follows, all from one sample in a study of response to subunit inactivated influenza vaccine. TCRdb re-analysed the RT-PCR reads in MiXCR, keeping a single row per CDR3 protein. The sample lists 550,000 to 800,000 distinct CDR3 sequences; about 14% were seen once. Specimen: PBMCs from blood, collected roughly 15 days before vaccination. All receptors come from a middle-aged man who received an inactivated influenza vaccine. Both conserved end residues are part of each CDR3. The order of the fields is V gene, J gene, CDR3 protein.

V gene: TRBV7-2
J gene: TRBJ2-1
CDR3 protein: CASIPPSGRSINEQFF

V gene: TRBV6-2/TRBV6-3
J gene: TRBJ2-1
CDR3 protein: CASTTMGVRGRPYNEQFF

V gene: TRBV7-2
J gene: TRBJ2-5
CDR3 protein: CASSSRGGEWETQYF

V gene: TRBV4-3
J gene: TRBJ2-3
CDR3 protein: CASSQKIAGGTTDTQYF

V gene: TRBV28
J gene: TRBJ1-2
CDR3 protein: CASTASAGQGADYGYTF

V gene: TRBV5-1
J gene: TRBJ2-1
CDR3 protein: CASSLAWTEPYNEQFF

V gene: TRBV20-1
J gene: TRBJ2-1
CDR3 protein: CSARDPEGSYNEQFF

V gene: TRBV2
J gene: TRBJ2-1
CDR3 protein: CASRDDRGGYNEQFF

V gene: TRBV10-3
J gene: TRBJ2-5
CDR3 protein: CAISGGRRETQYF

V gene: TRBV12-3/TRBV12-4
J gene: TRBJ2-6
CDR3 protein: CASRNTGANVLTF

V gene: TRBV7-9
J gene: TRBJ2-3
CDR3 protein: CASSIRGQGVIDTQYF

V gene: TRBV15
J gene: TRBJ2-1
CDR3 protein: CATSDPLRTSGRTKDGQFF

V gene: TRBV2
J gene: TRBJ1-5
CDR3 protein: CASSVDSGGNQPQHF

V gene: TRBV28
J gene: TRBJ2-1
CDR3 protein: CASHLRRGGLWLF

V gene: TRBV5-4
J gene: TRBJ2-3
CDR3 protein: CASSLGPRDTDTQYF

V gene: TRBV12-3/TRBV12-4
J gene: TRBJ2-7
CDR3 protein: CASNLGLASNEQYF

V gene: TRBV5-6
J gene: TRBJ2-7
CDR3 protein: CASSLDRSKVF

V gene: TRBV12-3/TRBV12-4
J gene: TRBJ1-4
CDR3 protein: CASSSMDSGGEKLFF

V gene: TRBV9
J gene: TRBJ1-5
CDR3 protein: CASSAGGYQPQHF

V gene: TRBV12-3/TRBV12-4
J gene: TRBJ2-5
CDR3 protein: CASSPEFVTGDKETQYF

V gene: TRBV5-1
J gene: TRBJ2-7
CDR3 protein: CASSQGQMAYEQYF

V gene: TRBV6-5
J gene: TRBJ2-2
CDR3 protein: CASSYKGQSGELFF

V gene: TRBV11-2
J gene: TRBJ2-1
CDR3 protein: CASRKPGGRGNEQFF

V gene: TRBV30
J gene: TRBJ1-5
CDR3 protein: CAWSPTLYQPQHF

V gene: TRBV20-1
J gene: TRBJ2-3
CDR3 protein: CSARDGTKSTDTQYF

V gene: TRBV7-8
J gene: TRBJ2-4
CDR3 protein: CASSLDRWGAKNIQYF

V gene: TRBV6-5
J gene: TRBJ2-7
CDR3 protein: CASSYQLAGENEQYF

V gene: TRBV5-1
J gene: TRBJ2-1
CDR3 protein: CASSSHGAGGNEQFF

V gene: TRBV20-1
J gene: TRBJ2-5
CDR3 protein: CSATARQGGETQYF

V gene: TRBV5-1
J gene: TRBJ2-7
CDR3 protein: CASSAWTGATYEQYF

V gene: TRBV19
J gene: TRBJ2-1
CDR3 protein: CASSLRRTSAEQFF

V gene: TRBV7-8
J gene: TRBJ2-5
CDR3 protein: CASSPPGLLETQYF

V gene: TRBV29-1
J gene: TRBJ1-4
CDR3 protein: CSAKTGQDEKLFF

V gene: TRBV28
J gene: TRBJ2-3
CDR3 protein: CASSSRGWLDTQYF

V gene: TRBV18
J gene: TRBJ1-2
CDR3 protein: CASSPGQDYYGYTF

V gene: TRBV2
J gene: TRBJ1-3
CDR3 protein: CASRGQGSGNTIYF

V gene: TRBV12-3/TRBV12-4
J gene: TRBJ2-3
CDR3 protein: CASSQFAGGPGTDTQYF

V gene: TRBV11-2
J gene: TRBJ2-5
CDR3 protein: CASSLVRAPWEGGDVETQYF

V gene: TRBV10-2
J gene: TRBJ1-1
CDR3 protein: CASRRGGGNTEAFF

V gene: TRBV7-9
J gene: TRBJ2-7
CDR3 protein: CASSFQGDAYEQYF

V gene: TRBV9
J gene: TRBJ1-2
CDR3 protein: CASSVGQGFYGYTF

V gene: TRBV20-1
J gene: TRBJ2-3
CDR3 protein: CSARDGRLANQDTQYF

V gene: TRBV5-4
J gene: TRBJ1-6
CDR3 protein: CASSFGREGSPLHF

V gene: TRBV10-2
J gene: TRBJ2-7
CDR3 protein: CASSEGQGGGYEQYF

V gene: TRBV7-2
J gene: TRBJ2-3
CDR3 protein: CASSLGRGLTDTQYF

V gene: TRBV29-1
J gene: TRBJ2-7
CDR3 protein: CSVPGVDYEQYF

V gene: TRBV6-6
J gene: TRBJ2-7
CDR3 protein: CASSYSIRHEQYF

V gene: TRBV5-1
J gene: TRBJ1-6
CDR3 protein: CASSFGDRTSPLHF

V gene: TRBV7-2
J gene: TRBJ2-5
CDR3 protein: CASSPLRRESETQYF

V gene: TRBV11-1
J gene: TRBJ2-6
CDR3 protein: CASSLGAGGLGGANVLTF

V gene: TRBV4-1
J gene: TRBJ2-4
CDR3 protein: CASSQGTGRERAKNIQYF

V gene: TRBV7-2
J gene: TRBJ1-1
CDR3 protein: CASSFNAGGTEAFF

V gene: TRBV4-3
J gene: TRBJ2-1
CDR3 protein: CASSQDRRTGYNEQFF

V gene: TRBV4-2
J gene: TRBJ1-1
CDR3 protein: CASSQVTGNTEAFF